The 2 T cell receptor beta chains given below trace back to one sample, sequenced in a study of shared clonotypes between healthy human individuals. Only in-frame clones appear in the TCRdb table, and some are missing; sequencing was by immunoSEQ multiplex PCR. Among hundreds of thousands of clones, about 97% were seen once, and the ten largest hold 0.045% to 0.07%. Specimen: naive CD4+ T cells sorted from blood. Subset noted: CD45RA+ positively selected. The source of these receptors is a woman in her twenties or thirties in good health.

The CDR3 region is CASSLFAQVRSYNEQFF. The CDR3 DNA reads as TGTGCCAGCAGCTTATTCGCCCAAGTTAGATCCTACAATGAGCAGTTCTTC. The chain employs TRBV7-2 and TRBJ2-1; no definite D call. Germline assignment: CDR1 SGHTA and CDR2 FQGNSA. CDR3 length: 17 residues. V dropped 2 bases and J dropped 1 base, with 15 bases sitting between them.

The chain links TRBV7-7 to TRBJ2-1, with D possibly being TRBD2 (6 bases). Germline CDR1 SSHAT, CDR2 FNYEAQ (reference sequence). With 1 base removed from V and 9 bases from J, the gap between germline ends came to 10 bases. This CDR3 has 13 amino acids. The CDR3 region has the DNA TGTGCCAGCAGCTTAGAACGGAGGGGTGAGCAGTTCTTC. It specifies CASSLERRGEQFF.